One and the same sample provided the 16 T cell receptor beta chains below, sequenced in a study of graft-versus-host responses after intestinal transplantation. Generated by immunoSEQ multiplex PCR, the TCRdb table keeps only in-frame clones and is missing some. This sample has around 30,000 clones, with 85% to 95% found just once. Material: PBMCs, obtained about 65 days after intestinal transplant. The receptors shown here come from a human patient who received an intestinal transplant, so some T cells may come from the graft donor.

About this clone itself: The sample holds other DNA sequences that translate to the same CDR3. The chain has TRBV19 and TRBJ1-1; TRBD1 matches at 9 bases. The CDR3 totals 14 residues. The germline CDR1 and CDR2 sequences are LNHDA and SQIVND (reference sequence). Losses at the gene ends were 5 bases for V and 5 bases for J; bases not matched to a gene: 6. The CDR3 protein is CASSPGQGGTEAFF. In DNA, the CDR3 is TGTGCCAGTAGTCCGGGACAGGGAGGGACTGAAGCTTTCTTT.

The V and J genes are TRBV19 and TRBJ1-6, with a tentative D call TRBD1 (6 bases). This CDR3 has 17 residues. Germline assignment: CDR1 LNHDA and CDR2 SQIVND (reference sequence). V gave up 9 bases and J gave up 5 bases, with 23 bases separating them. The CDR3 DNA sequence: TGTGCCAGCAAGGAACCCCTGACAGGATCTGATAATTCACCCCTCCACTTT. This sequence encodes CASKEPLTGSDNSPLHF. Full variable domain (outside the CDR3, taken from reference TRBV19 and TRBJ1-6): DGGITQSPKYLFRKEGQNVTLSCEQNLNHDAMYWYRQDPGQGLRLIYYSQIVNDFQKGDIAEGYSVSREKKESFPLTVTSAQKNPTAFYLCASKEPLTGSDNSPLHFGNGTRLTVT.

V and J are TRBV5-6 and TRBJ2-2; 7 bases line up with TRBD1. V was pared by 4 bases and J by 9 bases, with 9 bases of the junction left unmatched. Germline CDR1 reads SGHDT; CDR2 reads YYEEEE. The CDR3 has 14 residues. CDR3 nucleotide sequence: TGTGCCAGCAGCCCGGGGACAGACATCAGGGAGCTGTTTTTT. Translated: CASSPGTDIRELFF. The whole variable domain, remainder taken from reference TRBV5-6 and TRBJ2-2, is DAGVTQSPTHLIKTRGQQVTLRCSPKSGHDTVSWYQQALGQGPQFIFQYYEEEERQRGNFPDRFSGHQFPNYSSELNVNALLLGDSALYLCASSPGTDIRELFFGEGSRLTVL.

The chain links TRBV19 to TRBJ2-7; 7 bases fit TRBD1. The CDR3 extends over 13 amino acids. V lost 1 base, J lost 6 bases, and 3 bases stayed unmatched. The germline gives CDR1 LNHDA, CDR2 SQIVND (reference sequence). The CDR3 region is CASSIGPGGEQYF. In nucleotides, the CDR3 is TGTGCCAGTAGTATAGGGCCAGGGGGCGAGCAGTACTTC.

The chain carries TRBV4-3 and TRBJ2-1; D may be TRBD2 (5 bases). The V gene's germline CDR1 is LGHNA and CDR2 YSLEER. V was cut by 0 bases and J by 0 bases, with 12 bases left in between. The CDR3 loop spans 17 amino acids. The CDR3 loop reads CASSQDGGLSSYNEQFF. DNA for the CDR3: TGCGCCAGCAGCCAAGATGGCGGACTGAGCTCCTACAATGAGCAGTTCTTC.

The V call is TRBV4-2, the J call TRBJ2-7; a weak D match, TRBD1 (5 bases). The V and J ends lost 4 bases and 6 bases respectively, with 13 bases between them. The V gene's germline CDR1 is LGHNA and CDR2 YNFKEQ. The CDR3 runs to 13 residues. The CDR3 DNA follows: TGTGCCAGCAGCCCCGACCCAGGGTTCGAGCAGTACTTC. It codes for CASSPDPGFEQYF.

The gene calls are TRBV28 and TRBJ2-7; D is tentatively TRBD1 or TRBD2 (5 bases each). CDR1 and CDR2 (germline): MDHEN, SYDVKM. Trimming stripped 2 bases from V and 2 bases from J, with 13 bases between. The CDR3 runs 15 residues. In nucleotides, the CDR3 is TGTGCCAGCAGTTTAGTGGGGGATGGCGCCTACGAGCAGTACTTC. Translated: CASSLVGDGAYEQYF.

The rearrangement joins TRBV6-1 to TRBJ2-7; TRBD1 matches 11 bases. In germline, CDR1 is MNHNS, CDR2 SASEGT. The CDR3 sequence is 15 residues long. V lost 7 bases, J lost 5 bases, and 10 bases stayed unmatched. In DNA, the CDR3 is TGTGCCAGCACGGACAGGGGGCGGACTAGCGACGAGCAGTACTTC. Its translation is CASTDRGRTSDEQYF.

The chain couples TRBV11-2 to TRBJ2-7, with D possibly TRBD2 on 6 matching bases. V lost 0 bases and J 5 bases, leaving 17 bases between the germline ends. Germline CDR1 reads SGHAT; CDR2 reads FQNNGV. The CDR3 is made up of 16 amino acids. As DNA, the CDR3 is TGTGCCAGCAGCTTAGATGGATTGGGGGGAGGCGACGAGCAGTACTTC. Its protein product is CASSLDGLGGGDEQYF.

This chain connects TRBV10-3 to TRBJ2-1; 8 bases line up with TRBD2. With 3 bases clipped from V and 4 bases from J, the junction kept 2 bases outside the gene matches. The CDR3 loop spans 14 amino acids. Looked up from germline, CDR1 is ENHRY and CDR2 is SYGVKD. CDR3: CAISDPGGYNEQFF. The DNA for the CDR3 is TGTGCCATCAGTGACCCGGGGGGGTACAATGAGCAGTTCTTC.

V and J are TRBV11-2 and TRBJ2-7, with 10 positions matching TRBD1. After removal of 1 base from V and 3 bases from J, the junction contained 0 bases not matched to a gene. The CDR3 has 14 amino acids. In germline, CDR1 is SGHAT, CDR2 FQNNGV. The CDR3 sequence is CASSLGTGGYEQYF. The CDR3, as DNA: TGTGCCAGCAGCTTAGGGACAGGGGGCTACGAGCAGTACTTC. Together with reference TRBV11-2 and TRBJ2-7, the CDR3 gives the full variable domain: EAGVAQSPRYKIIEKRQSVAFWCNPISGHATLYWYQQILGQGPKLLIQFQNNGVVDDSQLPKDRFSAERLKGVDSTLKIQPAKLEDSAVYLCASSLGTGGYEQYFGPGTRLTVT.

V is TRBV4-3 and J is TRBJ1-1, with D tentatively TRBD1 (6 bases). Germline values: CDR1 LGHNA, CDR2 YSLEER. V shed 2 bases and J shed 1 base, with 17 bases lying between them. This CDR3 has 17 residues. The DNA for the CDR3 is TGCGCCAGCAGCCAACTCTACACCGGGACATCGAACACTGAAGCTTTCTTT. Its translation is CASSQLYTGTSNTEAFF.

The chain has TRBV10-3 and TRBJ1-2; TRBD1 agrees at 7 bases. Germline assignment: CDR1 ENHRY and CDR2 SYGVKD. Unmatched junction bases numbered 14, after V lost 11 bases and J lost 8 bases. The CDR3 consists of 13 residues. DNA of the CDR3: TGTGCCGCAAGGGACAGTGGCCCGGAAGGCTACACCTTC. Translated: CAARDSGPEGYTF.

As for this clone: Relative to the germline gene, one junction end is altered; a read error may explain this. The V gene is TRBV30, the J gene TRBJ1-6; 7 nucleotides align to TRBD1. Germline values: CDR1 GTSNPN, CDR2 SVGIG (reference sequence). The CDR3 loop spans 15 amino acids. In DNA, the CDR3 is TGTGCCGCAGGAACAGGGGTCAATTCCAATTCACCCCTCCACTTC. This translates into CAAGTGVNSNSPLHF.

In this sample, this clone turned up once. V gene TRBV10-3 combines with J gene TRBJ2-5; 7 positions agree with TRBD2. With V trimmed by 10 bases and J by 2 bases, 10 bases remained unmatched. Germline CDR1 and CDR2: ENHRY and SYGVKD. This CDR3 spans 14 amino acids. The CDR3 reads CATKRDGVQETQYF. CDR3 sequence (DNA): TGTGCCACTAAGCGGGATGGTGTTCAAGAGACCCAGTACTTC.

V gene TRBV7-3 combines with J gene TRBJ2-2; D is ambiguous. V lost 1 base to trimming and J lost 5 bases, with 5 bases between them. Germline CDR1 reads SGHTA; CDR2 reads FQGTGA. This CDR3 region has 13 residues. CDR3 residues: CASSLIATGELFF. The CDR3 DNA is TGTGCCAGCAGCTTAATTGCGACCGGGGAGCTGTTTTTT.